This TCR beta chain was captured in a study of blood T cell repertoires in COVID-19. Sequencing used immunoSEQ multiplex PCR; TCRdb keeps in-frame clones, though not all of them. Of more than 300,000 clones listed, over 85% are singletons. V trimming: 1 base; J trimming: 2 bases; junction bases outside the gene matches: 17. The V gene's germline CDR1 is LGHDT and CDR2 YNNKEL (reference sequence). The length of the CDR3 is 19 residues. Clinical histories supplied by participants themselves formed the basis of cohort assignment. The sequenced sample consisted of PBMCs or T cells enriched from blood (not recorded which). The V call is TRBV3-1 (or the pseudogene TRBV3-2), the J call TRBJ2-7; the match to TRBD2 covers 7 bases. The clonotype was recovered from a woman aged 30 to 39 who had recovered from COVID-19. The CDR3 nucleotides read TGTGCCAGCAGCCAAGTTTGGACAACGCGGGGGACCCGCCCCTACGAGCAGTACTTC. Translated, it gives CASSQVWTTRGTRPYEQYF.